The 27 T cell receptor beta chains given below trace back to one sample, sequenced in a study of response to subunit inactivated influenza vaccine. Each CDR3 protein gets one entry after TCRdb re-called the RT-PCR reads with MiXCR. The table has hundreds of thousands of distinct CDR3 sequences, around 14% seen once. The sample in question was PBMCs from blood, obtained about 14 days before vaccination. All receptors derive from a man aged 45-65 years who received an inactivated influenza vaccine.

This clonotype was counted only a few times. The gene calls are TRBV9 and TRBJ2-1; 10 positions agree with TRBD1. Germline V gene data show CDR1 as SGDLS and CDR2 as YYNGEE. This CDR3 is 16 amino acids long. V lost 0 bases and J lost 7; bases outside the gene matches: 7. In DNA form, the CDR3 reads TGTGCCAGCAGCGTAGCAGGGGACAGGGGTGGGAATGAGCAGTTCTTC. Its translation is CASSVAGDRGGNEQFF.

The chain joins TRBV2 to TRBJ2-3, with D perhaps given as TRBD1 or TRBD2 (6 bases each). This CDR3 has 19 amino acids. Germline V gives CDR1 SNHLY, CDR2 FYNNEI. Trimming stripped 6 bases from V and 2 bases from J, with 27 bases between. The CDR3, as DNA: TGTGCCAGCAGACGGAGGGGGGCCTTGGTGACTGGACTCACAGATACGCAGTATTTT. It specifies CASRRRGALVTGLTDTQYF. Full variable domain (rest looked up from reference TRBV2 and TRBJ2-3): EPEVTQTPSHQVTQMGQEVILRCVPISNHLYFYWYRQILGQKVEFLVSFYNNEISEKSEIFDDQFSVERPDGSNFTLKIRSTKLEDSAMYFCASRRRGALVTGLTDTQYFGPGTRLTVL.

The chain has TRBV4-1 and TRBJ2-5, with 7 nucleotides matching TRBD2. V was pared by 0 bases and J by 5 bases, with 6 bases of the junction left unmatched. The CDR3 covers 15 residues. Germline V gene data show CDR1 as MGHRA and CDR2 as YSYEKL. CDR3 DNA: TGCGCCAGCAGCCAAGATATGGGGGGGACGGAGACCCAGTACTTC. This encodes CASSQDMGGTETQYF.

About this clonotype: Just one base apart from a much larger clone, this may be a read error. The rearrangement joins TRBV7-9 to TRBJ2-1, with D unclear. This CDR3 is 13 amino acids long. Germline V gene lookup returns CDR1 SEHNR and CDR2 FQNEAQ (reference sequence). The CDR3 bases are TGTGCCATCAGCTTGTGGGTACACAATGAGCAGTTCTTC. Residues: CAISLWVHNEQFF. Full variable domain (missing parts from reference TRBV7-9 and TRBJ2-1): DTGVSQNPRHKITKRGQNVTFRCDPISEHNRLYWYRQTLGQGPEFLTYFQNEAQLEKSRLLSDRFSAERPKGSFSTLEIQRTEQGDSAMYLCAISLWVHNEQFFGPGTRLTVL.

The V and J genes are TRBV28 and TRBJ1-2; 8 nucleotides agree with TRBD1. With V trimmed by 1 base and J by 7 bases, 8 bases remained unmatched. The CDR3 totals 15 residues. CDR1 is MDHEN, CDR2 SYDVKM, per germline. This chain's CDR3 is CASSLFAGGAPGYTF. In nucleotides, the CDR3 is TGTGCCAGCAGTTTATTTGCAGGGGGCGCCCCTGGCTACACCTTC.

J is TRBJ1-4 and V is TRBV5-1; a possible D gene is TRBD1 (5 bases). CDR3 length equals 14 residues. V lost 3 bases and J lost 2, with 8 bases in between. Germline-derived CDR1 and CDR2 are SGHRS and YFSETQ. Here the CDR3 DNA reads TGCGCCAGCAGCTCCAGGGCGACTAATGAAAAACTGTTTTTT. Translating it yields CASSSRATNEKLFF.

This clonotype was seen more than once but under ten times. CDR3 sequence reads: CASRLTPSTDTQYF. The CDR3, as DNA: TGCGCCAGCAGACTTACGCCAAGCACAGATACGCAGTATTTT. The V call is TRBV5-1, the J call TRBJ2-3, with no clear D. Trimming took 5 bases from V and 0 from J, leaving 10 bases between them. The CDR3 loop spans 14 amino acids. Per germline, CDR1 SGHRS and CDR2 YFSETQ.

The J gene is TRBJ1-1, the V gene TRBV12-3 or TRBV12-4, with a weak D call TRBD1 (5 bases). V was pared by 6 bases and J by 6 bases, with 20 bases between. This CDR3 contains 15 residues. CDR3 in amino acids: CASRPWLGGGAEAFF. The CDR3 nucleotides read TGTGCCAGCAGGCCCTGGCTGGGGGGAGGGGCTGAAGCTTTCTTT.

This chain connects TRBV5-1 to TRBJ1-1; no firm D call. V was clipped by 2 bases and J by 4 bases, with 12 bases between them. Germline CDR1 reads SGHRS; CDR2 reads YFSETQ. This CDR3 is built from 14 residues. CDR3 protein: CASSFLQKGTEAFF. The DNA of the CDR3 is TGCGCCAGCAGCTTCCTTCAGAAAGGCACTGAAGCTTTCTTT.

The chain couples TRBV11-2 to TRBJ2-7, with D perhaps TRBD2 (6 bases). This CDR3 region has 15 residues. V shed 1 base and J shed 3 bases, with 13 bases lying between them. Germline V gives CDR1 SGHAT, CDR2 FQNNGV. The CDR3 DNA reads TGTGCCAGCAGCTTAGGGTGGCAGGGACTCTACGAGCAGTACTTC. It codes for CASSLGWQGLYEQYF.

Remarks on this clonotype: One end of the junction does not line up with germline, which may come from a read error. The gene calls are TRBV20-1 and TRBJ2-5; D is tentatively TRBD1 or TRBD2 (5 bases each). CDR3 length: 15 amino acids. Germline CDR1 reads DFQATT; CDR2 reads SNEGSKA (reference sequence). The CDR3 DNA reads as TGCAGTGCTAGCCCCGGGACGGAGATCTGGGAGACCGAGTACTTC. This encodes CSASPGTEIWETEYF.

This clonotype has only a few counts. The rearrangement links TRBV3-1 to TRBJ2-2; 12 positions agree with TRBD1. V gave up 4 bases and J gave up 4 bases; unmatched junction bases: 13. Per germline, CDR1 LGHDT and CDR2 YNNKEL (reference sequence). CDR3 size: 19 residues. CDR3 amino acids: CASSPVPGQGAVRTGELFF. CDR3 nucleotide sequence: TGTGCCAGCAGCCCAGTCCCGGGACAGGGGGCGGTACGCACCGGGGAGCTGTTTTTT.

The chain carries TRBV4-3 and TRBJ2-1; D could derive from TRBD1 or TRBD2 (5 bases each). Trimming took off 0 bases at V and 3 bases at J, with 15 bases between the two ends. Germline-derived CDR1 and CDR2 are LGHNA and YSLEER. The CDR3 length is 17 residues. CDR3 bases: TGCGCCAGCAGCCAAGATTTCCGGGCAGGGAGCTACAATGAGCAGTTCTTC. Translation gives CASSQDFRAGSYNEQFF.

This sequence joins TRBV20-1 and TRBJ2-3, with 9 positions matching TRBD2. The germline V gene has CDR1 DFQATT and CDR2 SNEGSKA (reference sequence). This CDR3 region has 11 residues. The CDR3 region has the DNA TGCAAGGCGGGGGGGGGGGATACGCAGTATTTT. Protein sequence: CKAGGGDTQYF.

This clonotype was detected only a few times. This chain connects TRBV20-1 to TRBJ2-1; 9 bases fit TRBD2. V was clipped by 6 bases and J by 2 bases; unmatched bases: 11. The CDR3 runs 16 residues. Germline CDR1 and CDR2: DFQATT and SNEGSKA (reference sequence). The CDR3 DNA reads as TGCAGTGCGTGGGGTCGTAGCGGGGGCACCTACAATGAGCAGTTCTTC. Translating gives CSAWGRSGGTYNEQFF.

The sample holds a few counts of this clonotype. The rearrangement links TRBV19 to TRBJ2-1; TRBD2 agrees at 7 bases. Losses at the gene ends were 1 base for V and 9 bases for J; bases not matched to a gene: 9. CDR1 and CDR2 from the germline V gene are LNHDA and SQIVND (reference sequence). The CDR3 totals 15 residues. CDR3 sequence reads: CASSIGSSGPREQFF. The DNA of the CDR3 is TGTGCCAGTAGTATAGGGTCTAGCGGCCCACGTGAGCAGTTCTTC.

A few counts support this clonotype. This sequence joins TRBV28 and TRBJ2-7; 8 bases fit TRBD2. From germline, CDR1 is MDHEN and CDR2 SYDVKM. V was pared by 3 bases and J by 1 base, with 5 bases of the junction left unmatched. The CDR3 consists of 15 residues. The DNA for the CDR3 is TGTGCCAGCAGTTTGGGTAGCGGGGTTTCCTACGAGCAGTACTTC. This encodes CASSLGSGVSYEQYF.

This clonotype was seen many times. The chain couples TRBV29-1 to TRBJ1-2; D perhaps matches TRBD1 (5 bases). CDR3 length: 12 residues. Germline CDR1 is SQVTM and CDR2 is ANQGSEA. V was clipped by 3 bases and J by 8 bases, with 13 bases between them. In DNA form, the CDR3 reads TGCAGCGTTGAGCTGGGGCCAACCGGCTACACCTTC. This encodes CSVELGPTGYTF.

This clonotype came up a few times. The rearrangement uses TRBV20-1 and TRBJ1-5, with TRBD1 matching over 9 bases. This CDR3 spans 16 amino acids. Germline V gene lookup returns CDR1 DFQATT and CDR2 SNEGSKA (reference sequence). After removal of 5 bases from V and 4 bases from J, the junction contained 12 bases not matched to a gene. CDR3 protein: CSAGVGDRVWNQPQHF. CDR3 in DNA: TGCAGTGCTGGCGTAGGGGACAGGGTATGGAATCAGCCCCAGCATTTT.

This clonotype occurred a few times. The CDR3: CASTGTSGRLNTGELFF. DNA for the CDR3: TGTGCCAGCACCGGGACTAGCGGGAGGTTAAACACCGGGGAGCTGTTTTTT. The chain recombines TRBV12-3 or TRBV12-4 with TRBJ2-2; 15 bases map to TRBD2. V shed 7 bases and J 2 bases; nucleotides not matched to a gene: 5. This CDR3 comprises 17 residues.

CDR3 sequence (DNA): TGTGCCAGCAGCGTAGGGCCGCAAAATGAAAAACTGTTTTTT. Amino acids: CASSVGPQNEKLFF. The chain employs TRBV9 and TRBJ1-4; unclear D gene. Germline-derived CDR1 and CDR2 are SGDLS and YYNGEE. The CDR3 is 14 amino acids. Trimming pared 0 bases from V and 5 bases from J, leaving 8 bases between.

This clonotype was counted between two and nine times. The chain couples TRBV6-2 or TRBV6-3 to TRBJ1-1; D call uncertain. This CDR3 spans 13 amino acids. V lost 0 bases, J lost 4 bases, and 6 bases lay in between. In germline, CDR1 is MNHEY, CDR2 SVGEGT. DNA for the CDR3: TGTGCCAGCAGTTACTCTGCACCCACTGAAGCTTTCTTT. It yields the protein CASSYSAPTEAFF.

This clonotype was counted between two and nine times. The J gene is TRBJ2-7, the V gene TRBV7-2, with 8 bases that match TRBD2. Looked up from germline, CDR1 is SGHTA and CDR2 is FQGNSA. V was pared by 4 bases and J by 4 bases, with 9 bases of the junction left unmatched. This CDR3 has 15 amino acids. CDR3 region: CASSSGGRGVYEQYF. DNA of the CDR3: TGTGCCAGCAGCTCGGGGGGGAGGGGGGTATACGAGCAGTACTTC.

The V gene is TRBV5-1, the J gene TRBJ2-1; no clear D. This CDR3 is built from 13 residues. CDR1 is SGHRS, CDR2 YFSETQ, per germline. Deletions cut 0 bases from V and 8 bases from J, with 9 bases between. This CDR3 is CASSLGHADEQFF. CDR3 coding DNA: TGCGCCAGCAGCTTGGGCCACGCCGATGAGCAGTTCTTC.

The sample holds a few counts of this clonotype. J is TRBJ2-5 and V is TRBV11-2; no clear D. The V end lost 3 bases, the J end lost 2 bases, and 13 bases lay between the germline ends. This CDR3 spans 15 amino acids. Germline V gene sequence: CDR1 SGHAT, CDR2 FQNNGV. CDR3 amino acids: CASSFNTLPQETQYF. The DNA for the CDR3 is TGTGCCAGCAGCTTTAACACGTTGCCGCAAGAGACCCAGTACTTC.

This clonotype was seen ten or more times. The chain carries TRBV6-5 and TRBJ2-2; tentatively, D is TRBD1 or TRBD2 (5 bases each). This CDR3 spans 15 amino acids. The germline V and J ends were trimmed by 2 bases and 6 bases, with 13 bases remaining between them. Germline V lookup: CDR1 MNHEY, CDR2 SVGAGI. In nucleotides, the CDR3 is TGTGCCAGCAGTTACGAACGGGGACGGGCCGGGGAGCTGTTTTTT. Amino acid sequence: CASSYERGRAGELFF.

In this sample, this clonotype turned up many times. The V and J genes are TRBV7-8 and TRBJ2-1; TRBD2 might be the D (6 bases). V was clipped by 6 bases and J by 7 bases, with 13 bases between them. The germline gives CDR1 SGHVS, CDR2 FQNEAQ. The CDR3 runs 13 residues. The CDR3 DNA sequence: TGTGCCAGCAGGGAGGGGTACGGTAATGAGCAGTTCTTC. Translated, it gives CASREGYGNEQFF.